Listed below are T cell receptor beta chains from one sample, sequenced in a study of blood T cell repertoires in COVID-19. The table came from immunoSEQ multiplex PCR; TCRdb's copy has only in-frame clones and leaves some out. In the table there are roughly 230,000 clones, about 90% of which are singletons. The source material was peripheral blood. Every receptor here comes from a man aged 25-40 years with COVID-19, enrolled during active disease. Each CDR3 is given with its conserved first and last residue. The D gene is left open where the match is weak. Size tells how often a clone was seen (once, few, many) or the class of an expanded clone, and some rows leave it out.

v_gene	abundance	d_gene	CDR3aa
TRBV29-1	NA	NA	CSVEGTNYGYTF
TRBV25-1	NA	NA	CASSAPGMKETQYF
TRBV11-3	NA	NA	CASSSVGTTEAFF
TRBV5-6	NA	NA	CASSFTGRSPLHF
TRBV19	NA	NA	CASSIGVNQPQHF
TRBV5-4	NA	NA	CASSSGQNTEAFF
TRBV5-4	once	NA	CASSLRSGSTDTQYF
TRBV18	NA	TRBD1	CASSLGTGATEAFF
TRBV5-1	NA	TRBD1	CASSQDRGTDTQYF
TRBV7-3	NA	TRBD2	CASSLASGVQETQYF
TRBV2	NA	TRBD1	CASSPDRVFGYTF
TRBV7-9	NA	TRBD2	CASSPRLTSPETQYF
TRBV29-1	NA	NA	CSVDNRDHTEAFF